This TCR beta chain is drawn from a study of T-cell memory formation after mild COVID-19. The study, taken as a whole, reports: Whereas later expanders leaned CD4+, clones contracting day 15 to 85 showed a balanced CD4/CD8 makeup.

This clonotype occurred many times. Its antigen is not known. One entry per CDR3 protein, called by TCRdb with MiXCR from the 5' RACE reads. The table lists around 300,000 distinct CDR3 sequences, 13% of them singletons. The trim removed 5 bases at V and 2 bases at J, leaving 3 bases unmatched. The V gene's germline CDR1 is MNHEY and CDR2 SVGEGT. This CDR3 comprises 13 residues. The sequence derives from a man younger than 35 who had mild COVID-19 (a few samples of this study predate the infection). Cell type and time point are not known. V usage is TRBV6-2 or TRBV6-3 and J usage is TRBJ2-7; TRBD1 aligns across 7 bases. Sequences were obtained from PBMCs or a T cell subset sorted from them (not recorded which). This CDR3 is CASSLTGAYEQYV. DNA for the CDR3: TGTGCCAGCAGTCTAACAGGGGCCTACGAGCAGTACGTC.